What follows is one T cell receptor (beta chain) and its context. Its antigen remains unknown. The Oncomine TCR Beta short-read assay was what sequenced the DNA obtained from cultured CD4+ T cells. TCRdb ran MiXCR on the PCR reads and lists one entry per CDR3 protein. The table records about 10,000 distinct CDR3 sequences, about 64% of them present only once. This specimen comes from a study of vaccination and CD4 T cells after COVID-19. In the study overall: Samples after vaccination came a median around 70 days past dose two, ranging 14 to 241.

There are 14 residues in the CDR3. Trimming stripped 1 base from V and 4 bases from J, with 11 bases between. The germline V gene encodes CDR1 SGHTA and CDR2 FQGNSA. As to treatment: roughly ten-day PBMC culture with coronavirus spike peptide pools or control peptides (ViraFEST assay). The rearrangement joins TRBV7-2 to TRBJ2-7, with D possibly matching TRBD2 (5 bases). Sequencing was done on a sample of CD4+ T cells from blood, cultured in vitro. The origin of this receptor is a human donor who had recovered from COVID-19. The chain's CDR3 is CASSLVPLAYEQYF. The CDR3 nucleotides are TGTGCCAGCAGCTTAGTCCCTCTAGCTTACGAGCAGTACTTC.